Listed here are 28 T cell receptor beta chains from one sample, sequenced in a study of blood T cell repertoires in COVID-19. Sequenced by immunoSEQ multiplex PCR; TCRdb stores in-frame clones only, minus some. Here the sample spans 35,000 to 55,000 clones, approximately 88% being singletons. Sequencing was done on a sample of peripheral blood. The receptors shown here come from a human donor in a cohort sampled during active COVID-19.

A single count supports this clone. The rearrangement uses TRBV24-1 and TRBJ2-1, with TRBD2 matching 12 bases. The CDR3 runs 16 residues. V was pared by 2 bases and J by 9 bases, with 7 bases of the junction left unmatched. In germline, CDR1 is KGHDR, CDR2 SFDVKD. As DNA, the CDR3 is TGTGCCACCAGTGATTGGACTAGCGGGGAGGGGAGTGAGCAGTTCTTC. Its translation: CATSDWTSGEGSEQFF.

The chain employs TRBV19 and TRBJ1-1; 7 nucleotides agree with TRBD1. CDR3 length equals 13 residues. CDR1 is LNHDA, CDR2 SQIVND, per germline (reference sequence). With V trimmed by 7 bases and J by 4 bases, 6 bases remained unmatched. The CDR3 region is CASTTGEATEAFF. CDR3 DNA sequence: TGTGCCAGTACCACAGGGGAGGCCACTGAAGCTTTCTTT.

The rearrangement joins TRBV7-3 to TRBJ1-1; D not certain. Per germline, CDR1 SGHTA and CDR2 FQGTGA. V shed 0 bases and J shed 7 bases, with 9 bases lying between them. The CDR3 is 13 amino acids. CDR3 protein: CASSLTRRDEAFF. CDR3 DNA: TGTGCCAGCAGCTTAACACGACGGGATGAAGCTTTCTTT.

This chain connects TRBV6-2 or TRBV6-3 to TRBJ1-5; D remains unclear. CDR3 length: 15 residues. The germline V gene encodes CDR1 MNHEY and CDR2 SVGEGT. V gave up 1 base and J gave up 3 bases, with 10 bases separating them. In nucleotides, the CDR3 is TGTGCCAGCAGTTACTTGCAGGTGGCCAATCAGCCCCAGCATTTT. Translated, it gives CASSYLQVANQPQHF.

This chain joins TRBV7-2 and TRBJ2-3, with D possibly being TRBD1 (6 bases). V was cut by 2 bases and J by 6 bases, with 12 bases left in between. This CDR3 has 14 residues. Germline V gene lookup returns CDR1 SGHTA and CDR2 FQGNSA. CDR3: CASSLSGGADTQYF. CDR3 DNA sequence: TGTGCCAGCAGCTTATCTGGGGGCGCGGATACGCAGTATTTT.

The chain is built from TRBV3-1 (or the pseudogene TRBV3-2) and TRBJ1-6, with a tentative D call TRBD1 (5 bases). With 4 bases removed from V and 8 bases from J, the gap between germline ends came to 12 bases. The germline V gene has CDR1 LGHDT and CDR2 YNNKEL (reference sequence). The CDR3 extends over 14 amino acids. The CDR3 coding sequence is TGTGCCAGCAGCCTCCCAGGGTCGGATTCACCCCTCCACTTT. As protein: CASSLPGSDSPLHF.

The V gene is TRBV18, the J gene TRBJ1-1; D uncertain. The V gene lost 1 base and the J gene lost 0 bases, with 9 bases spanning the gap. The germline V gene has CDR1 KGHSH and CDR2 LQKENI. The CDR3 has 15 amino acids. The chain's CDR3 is CASSPQKLMNTEAFF. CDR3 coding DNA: TGTGCCAGCTCACCACAGAAACTAATGAACACTGAAGCTTTCTTT.

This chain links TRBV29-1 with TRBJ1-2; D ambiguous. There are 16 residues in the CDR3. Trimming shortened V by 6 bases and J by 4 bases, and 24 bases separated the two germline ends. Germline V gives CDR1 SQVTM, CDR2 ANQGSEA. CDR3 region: CSVESQPGTFVYGYTF. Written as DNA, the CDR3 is TGCAGCGTCGAATCTCAACCGGGAACCTTCGTCTATGGCTACACCTTC. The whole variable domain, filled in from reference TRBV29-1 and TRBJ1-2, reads SAVISQKPSRDICQRGTSLTIQCQVDSQVTMMFWYRQQPGQSLTLIATANQGSEATYESGFVIDKFPISRPNLTFSTLTVSNMSPEDSSIYLCSVESQPGTFVYGYTFGSGTRLTVV.

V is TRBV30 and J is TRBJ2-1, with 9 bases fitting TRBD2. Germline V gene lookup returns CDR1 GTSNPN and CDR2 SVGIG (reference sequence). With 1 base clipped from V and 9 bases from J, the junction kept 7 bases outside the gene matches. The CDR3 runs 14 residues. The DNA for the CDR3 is TGTGCCTGGAGTGCTGGACTAGCGCTAGTTGAGCAGTTCTTC. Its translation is CAWSAGLALVEQFF.

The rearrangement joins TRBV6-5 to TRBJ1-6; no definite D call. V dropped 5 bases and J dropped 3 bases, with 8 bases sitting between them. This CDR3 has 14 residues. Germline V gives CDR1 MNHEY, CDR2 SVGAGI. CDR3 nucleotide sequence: TGTGCCAGCAGTCCCGGGATCTATAATTCACCCCTCCACTTT. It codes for CASSPGIYNSPLHF.

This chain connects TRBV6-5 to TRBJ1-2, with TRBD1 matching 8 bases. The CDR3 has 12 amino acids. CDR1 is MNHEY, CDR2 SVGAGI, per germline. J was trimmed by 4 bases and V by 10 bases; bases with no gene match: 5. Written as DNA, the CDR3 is TGTGCCACCCTGGGGACAGGCTATGGCTACACCTTC. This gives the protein CATLGTGYGYTF.

The CDR3 loop reads CASSLGQGGGYTF. The CDR3 nucleotides read TGTGCCAGCAGTTTAGGTCAGGGAGGTGGCTACACCTTC. The chain carries TRBV28 and TRBJ1-2; tentatively, D is TRBD1 (5 bases). V was pared by 2 bases and J by 7 bases, with 11 bases between. This CDR3 is built from 13 residues. Germline V gene sequence: CDR1 MDHEN, CDR2 SYDVKM.

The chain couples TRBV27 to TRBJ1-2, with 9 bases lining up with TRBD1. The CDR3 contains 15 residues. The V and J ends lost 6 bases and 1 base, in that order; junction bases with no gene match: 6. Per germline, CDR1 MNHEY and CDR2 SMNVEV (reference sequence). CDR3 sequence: CASRPDRGVNYGYTF. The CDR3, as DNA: TGTGCCAGCAGACCCGACAGGGGGGTTAACTATGGCTACACCTTC.

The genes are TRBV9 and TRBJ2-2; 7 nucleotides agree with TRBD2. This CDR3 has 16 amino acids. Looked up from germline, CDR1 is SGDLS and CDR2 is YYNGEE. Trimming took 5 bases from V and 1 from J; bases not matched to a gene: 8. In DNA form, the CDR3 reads TGTGCCAGCAGGAGCGGGACGGGGGGGAACACCGGGGAGCTGTTTTTT. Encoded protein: CASRSGTGGNTGELFF. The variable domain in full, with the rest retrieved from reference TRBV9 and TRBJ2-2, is DSGVTQTPKHLITATGQRVTLRCSPRSGDLSVYWYQQSLDQGLQFLIQYYNGEERAKGNILERFSAQQFPDLHSELNLSSLELGDSALYFCASRSGTGGNTGELFFGEGSRLTVL.

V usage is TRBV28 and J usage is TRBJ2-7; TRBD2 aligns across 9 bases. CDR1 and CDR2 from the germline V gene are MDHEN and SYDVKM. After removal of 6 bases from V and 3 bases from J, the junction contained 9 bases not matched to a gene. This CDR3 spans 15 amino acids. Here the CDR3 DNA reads TGTGCCAGCAGCCCTATAGCGGGGGTCGGCTACGAGCAGTACTTC. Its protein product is CASSPIAGVGYEQYF.

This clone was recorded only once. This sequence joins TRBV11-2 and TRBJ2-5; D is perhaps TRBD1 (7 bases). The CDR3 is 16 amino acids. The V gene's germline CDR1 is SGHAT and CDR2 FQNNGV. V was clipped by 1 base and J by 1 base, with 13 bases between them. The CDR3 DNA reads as TGTGCCAGCAGCTTAGGTCCAGGGGGGACCCAAGAGACCCAGTACTTC. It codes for CASSLGPGGTQETQYF.

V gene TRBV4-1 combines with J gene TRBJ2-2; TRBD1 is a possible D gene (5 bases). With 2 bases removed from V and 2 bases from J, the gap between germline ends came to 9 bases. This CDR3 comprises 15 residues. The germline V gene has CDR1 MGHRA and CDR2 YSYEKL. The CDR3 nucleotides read TGCGCCAGCAGCCAAAGTCAGGGAAACACCGGGGAGCTGTTTTTT. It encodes CASSQSQGNTGELFF.

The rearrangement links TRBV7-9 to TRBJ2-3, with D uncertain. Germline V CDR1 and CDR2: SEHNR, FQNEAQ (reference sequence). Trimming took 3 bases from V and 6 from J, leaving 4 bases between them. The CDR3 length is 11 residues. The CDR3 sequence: CASSFMDTQYF. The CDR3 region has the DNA TGTGCCAGCAGCTTTATGGATACGCAGTATTTT. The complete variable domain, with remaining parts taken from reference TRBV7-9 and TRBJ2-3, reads DTGVSQNPRHKITKRGQNVTFRCDPISEHNRLYWYRQTLGQGPEFLTYFQNEAQLEKSRLLSDRFSAERPKGSFSTLEIQRTEQGDSAMYLCASSFMDTQYFGPGTRLTVL.

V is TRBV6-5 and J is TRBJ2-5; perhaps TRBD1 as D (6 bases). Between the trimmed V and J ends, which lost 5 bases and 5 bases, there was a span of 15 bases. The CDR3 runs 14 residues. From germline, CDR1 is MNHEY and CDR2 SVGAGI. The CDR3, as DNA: TGTGCCAGCAGTCGACTACAGGGTCAGGAGACCCAGTACTTC. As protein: CASSRLQGQETQYF.

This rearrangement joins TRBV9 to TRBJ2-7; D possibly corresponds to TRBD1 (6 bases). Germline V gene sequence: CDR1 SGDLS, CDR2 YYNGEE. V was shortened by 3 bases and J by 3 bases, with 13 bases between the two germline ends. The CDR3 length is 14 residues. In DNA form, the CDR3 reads TGTGCCAGCAGCGCCCAGGGACAACTCTACGAGCAGTACTTC. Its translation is CASSAQGQLYEQYF.

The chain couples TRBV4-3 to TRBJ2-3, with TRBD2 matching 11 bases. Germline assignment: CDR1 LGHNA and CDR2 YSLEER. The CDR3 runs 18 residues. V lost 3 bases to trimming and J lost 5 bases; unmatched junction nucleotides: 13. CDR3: CASSQYSSGGPGGDTQYF. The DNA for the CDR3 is TGCGCCAGCAGCCAGTATTCTAGCGGGGGGCCGGGGGGAGATACGCAGTATTTT.

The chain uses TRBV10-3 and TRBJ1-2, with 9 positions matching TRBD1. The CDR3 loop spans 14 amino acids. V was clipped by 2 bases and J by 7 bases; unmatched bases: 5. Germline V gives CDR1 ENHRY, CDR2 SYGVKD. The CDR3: CAISERQGVGGYTF. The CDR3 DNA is TGTGCCATCAGTGAGCGACAGGGGGTAGGTGGCTACACCTTC.

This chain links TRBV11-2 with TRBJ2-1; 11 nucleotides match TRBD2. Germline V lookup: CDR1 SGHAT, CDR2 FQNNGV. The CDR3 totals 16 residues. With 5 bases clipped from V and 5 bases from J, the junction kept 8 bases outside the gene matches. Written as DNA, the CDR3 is TGTGCCAGCAGCCCGACGACTAGCGGGATCCACAATGAGCAGTTCTTC. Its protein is CASSPTTSGIHNEQFF.

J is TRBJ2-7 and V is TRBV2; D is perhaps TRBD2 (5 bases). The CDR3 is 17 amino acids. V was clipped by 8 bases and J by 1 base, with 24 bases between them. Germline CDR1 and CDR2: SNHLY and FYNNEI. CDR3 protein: CASLSSDRGQYSYEQYF. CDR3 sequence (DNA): TGTGCCAGCCTCTCTTCTGATCGCGGGCAGTATTCCTACGAGCAGTACTTC.

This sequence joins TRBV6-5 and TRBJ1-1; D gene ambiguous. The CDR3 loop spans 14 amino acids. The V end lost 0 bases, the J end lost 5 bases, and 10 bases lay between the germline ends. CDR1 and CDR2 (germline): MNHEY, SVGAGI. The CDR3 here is CASSYSSGRTEAFF. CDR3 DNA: TGTGCCAGCAGTTACTCGAGCGGCCGAACTGAAGCTTTCTTT.

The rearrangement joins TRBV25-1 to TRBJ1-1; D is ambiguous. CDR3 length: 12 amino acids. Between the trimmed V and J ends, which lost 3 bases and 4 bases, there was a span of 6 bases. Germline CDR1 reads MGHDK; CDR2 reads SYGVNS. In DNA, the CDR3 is TGTGCCAGCAGTGATCGGGGCACTGAAGCTTTCTTT. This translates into CASSDRGTEAFF.

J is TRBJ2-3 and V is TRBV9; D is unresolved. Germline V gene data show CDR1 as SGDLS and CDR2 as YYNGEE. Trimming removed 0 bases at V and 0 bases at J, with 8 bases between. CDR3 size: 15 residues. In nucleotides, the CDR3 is TGTGCCAGCAGCGTAGGCAGGTTTAGCACAGATACGCAGTATTTT. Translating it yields CASSVGRFSTDTQYF. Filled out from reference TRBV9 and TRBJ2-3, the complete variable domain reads DSGVTQTPKHLITATGQRVTLRCSPRSGDLSVYWYQQSLDQGLQFLIQYYNGEERAKGNILERFSAQQFPDLHSELNLSSLELGDSALYFCASSVGRFSTDTQYFGPGTRLTVL.

The CDR3 DNA follows: TGCGCCAGCAGTCAATCGAATAGCGGGAGGATCTCCTACAATGAGCAGTTCTTC. Translating it yields CASSQSNSGRISYNEQFF. This chain joins TRBV23-1 and TRBJ2-1; 10 nucleotides match TRBD2. TRBV23-1 has ORF status, its function being uncertain. Trimming cost V 0 bases and J 0 bases; bases outside gene matches: 5. The length of the CDR3 is 18 residues.